This T cell receptor (beta chain) was recovered during a study of PD-1 blockade in classical Hodgkin lymphoma. Study in general: Each patient was given nivolumab 3 mg/kg through a vein every 2 weeks.

Time point meaning: cycle 4 day 1 (C4D1), after 6 weeks of nivolumab. Relapse was seen in all patients after autologous stem cell transplantation, and brentuximab vedotin exposure was variable. The CDR3 covers 13 residues. Germline-derived CDR1 and CDR2 are MNHNS and SASEGT. Germline trimming cut 7 bases from V and 3 bases from J; bases unmatched to any gene: 1. The method was immunoSEQ multiplex PCR; TCRdb's version includes in-frame clones alone and lacks a portion of them. This table has 15,000 to 20,000 clones, less than 75% appearing once. The clonotype was recovered from a human donor with classical Hodgkin lymphoma. This chain uses TRBV6-1 with TRBJ1-4; 8 bases match TRBD1. The sequencing here drew on peripheral blood mononuclear cells (PBMCs), taken before the fourth cycle of nivolumab. CDR3 protein: CASNRGSNEKLFF. CDR3 coding DNA: TGTGCCAGCAACAGGGGGTCTAATGAAAAACTGTTTTTT.